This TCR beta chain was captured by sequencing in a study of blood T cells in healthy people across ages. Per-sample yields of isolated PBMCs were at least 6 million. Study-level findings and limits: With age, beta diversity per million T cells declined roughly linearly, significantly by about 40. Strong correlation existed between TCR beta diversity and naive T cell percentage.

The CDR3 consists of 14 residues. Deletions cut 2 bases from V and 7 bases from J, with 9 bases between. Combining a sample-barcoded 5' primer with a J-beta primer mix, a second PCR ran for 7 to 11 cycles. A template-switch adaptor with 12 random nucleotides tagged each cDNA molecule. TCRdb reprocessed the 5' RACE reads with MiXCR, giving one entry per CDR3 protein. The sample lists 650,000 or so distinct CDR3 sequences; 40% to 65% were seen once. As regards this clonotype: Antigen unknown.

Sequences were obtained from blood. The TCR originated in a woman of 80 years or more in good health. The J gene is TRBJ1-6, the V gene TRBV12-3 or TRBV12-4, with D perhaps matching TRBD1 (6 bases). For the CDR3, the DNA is TGTGCCAGCAGTTTAAGCAGGGGCAATTCACCCCTCCACTTT. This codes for CASSLSRGNSPLHF.